This T cell receptor beta chain stems from a study of regulatory T cells in long-lasting Graves disease. Regarding time point: newly diagnosed GD, antithyroid drugs for less than 3 months. Isolated PBMC RNA provided the starting material for the TCR library. The diagnosis of Graves' disease used American Thyroid Association guidelines. The CDR3 runs 14 residues. The ends were cut back, 8 bases at V and 0 bases at J, with 13 bases in the middle. Germline V CDR1 and CDR2: MNHNS, SASEGT. This clonotype was seen many times. Antigen specificity is unknown. Through Arm-PCR of CDR3 regions and iRepertoire HTBI primers, TCR beta libraries were built. TCRdb redid the calling of the multiplex PCR reads with MiXCR, one entry per CDR3 protein. The sample contains under 400,000 distinct CDR3 sequences, approximately 15% of which appear only once. Study-wide points: Public clonotype sharing was higher in persistent than newly diagnosed patients.

This same sample was also part of a study on T cells in Graves' hyperthyroidism and ophthalmopathy. That study adds: First-round RT-PCR with HTBI primers amplified the TCR CDR3 region. Ophthalmopathy and stable hyperthyroidism were separated by a 13 V-J model.

Sample: peripheral blood mononuclear cells (PBMCs), taken at new diagnosis, from a patient treated with antithyroid drugs. The chain links TRBV6-1 to TRBJ1-1, with TRBD1 as a possible D gene (6 bases). This TCR derives from a man aged 40-55 years with Graves disease. For the CDR3, the DNA is TGTGCCAGCGCCCCGGACAGCCTGAACACTGAAGCTTTCTTT. Its translation is CASAPDSLNTEAFF.